This is a list of T cell receptor beta chains from one sample in a study of shared clonotypes between healthy human individuals. Some clones are missing from TCRdb's copy, which holds only in-frame ones; the method was immunoSEQ multiplex PCR. The repertoire holds more than 2 million clones, with around 93% as singletons. The specimen sequenced was naive CD8+ T cells from PBMCs. The receptors come from a man in his late teens or twenties in good health. Some clones in this sample may be carry-over from other donors' samples. The CDR3 runs from the conserved cysteine through the conserved F or W. A D gene is named only where the DNA matches it firmly. Expanded clones get a size class; other rows say once, few or many, or leave the size out.

TRBJ2-5,NA,few,TRBV2,CASSETGFQETQYF,TGTGCCAGCAGTGAAACAGGGTTCCAAGAGACCCAGTACTTC
TRBJ1-3,NA,NA,TRBV7-2,CASSLDRSSGNTIYF,TGTGCCAGCAGCTTAGATAGGAGCTCTGGAAACACCATATATTTT
TRBJ2-1,NA,once,TRBV30,CAWRGNTIFLQQFF,TGTGCCTGGAGGGGGAACACTATCTTTCTGCAGCAGTTCTTC
TRBJ2-5,TRBD2,NA,TRBV7-9,CASPQPGTSGKETQYF,TGTGCCAGCCCTCAACCCGGGACTAGCGGGAAAGAGACCCAGTACTTC
TRBJ2-7,NA,once,TRBV11-1,CASSLAGTSYEQYF,TGTGCCAGCAGCTTAGCGGGGACTTCCTACGAGCAGTACTTC
TRBJ1-5,NA,NA,TRBV4-2,CASSQEAEGANQPQHF,TGTGCCAGCAGCCAAGAAGCGGAGGGAGCCAATCAGCCCCAGCATTTT
TRBJ2-1,TRBD1,NA,TRBV7-2,CASSLKRTGEQFF,TGTGCCAGCAGCTTAAAGCGGACAGGGGAGCAGTTCTTC
TRBJ1-3,TRBD1,NA,TRBV30,CAWTPQGARGNTIYF,TGTGCCTGGACCCCCCAGGGGGCTCGGGGAAACACCATATATTTT
TRBJ2-3,NA,NA,TRBV18,CASSPTPNPATDTQYF,TGTGCCAGCTCACCAACACCGAACCCAGCGACAGATACGCAGTATTTT
TRBJ1-1,NA,NA,TRBV4-3,CASSPRQGSYAEAFF,TGCGCCAGCAGCCCAAGGCAGGGGAGTTACGCTGAAGCTTTCTTT
TRBJ1-2,TRBD1,few,TRBV27,CASSYLTGGSGYTF,TGTGCCAGCAGTTACCTGACAGGGGGCTCTGGCTACACCTTC
TRBJ1-2,TRBD1,NA,TRBV7-9,CASSPRTLTGAPNYGYTF,TGTGCCAGCAGCCCACGCACCCTGACAGGGGCCCCTAACTATGGCTACACCTTC
TRBJ2-7,NA,once,TRBV19,CASSTFRGTSYEQYF,TGTGCCAGTAGTACCTTCAGGGGAACGAGCTACGAGCAGTACTTC
TRBJ2-7,NA,NA,TRBV5-4,CASSGTGSPIGEQYF,TGTGCCAGCAGCGGAACCGGCAGCCCGATAGGTGAGCAGTACTTC
TRBJ2-1,TRBD2,NA,TRBV19,CASSTLSSGFYNEQFF,TGTGCCAGTAGTACCTTGTCTAGCGGATTCTACAATGAGCAGTTCTTC
TRBJ2-3,NA,NA,TRBV9,CASSVNGGQGNTQYF,TGTGCCAGCAGCGTAAATGGGGGCCAGGGGAATACGCAGTATTTT
TRBJ2-1,TRBD2,NA,TRBV4-1,CASSHIRVTGTSGPYNEQFF,TGCGCCAGCAGCCACATCCGAGTGACCGGGACTAGCGGGCCCTACAATGAGCAGTTCTTC
TRBJ2-1,TRBD2,NA,TRBV7-3,CASSSIKGNSGRPFLRNEQFF,TGTGCCAGCAGCTCAATAAAGGGAAATAGCGGGAGGCCCTTTCTTAGGAATGAGCAGTTCTTC
TRBJ2-3,NA,NA,TRBV21-1,CASRGGRVVDTQYF,TGTGCCAGCAGAGGGGGTAGGGTGGTGGATACGCAGTATTTT
TRBJ2-6,TRBD2,NA,TRBV27,CASSLFWLAGDSGANVLTF,TGTGCCAGCAGTTTATTTTGGCTAGCGGGAGACTCTGGGGCCAACGTCCTGACTTTC
TRBJ2-5,NA,NA,TRBV7-9,CASSYSPGFGGKKETQYF,TGTGCCAGCAGCTACTCGCCCGGCTTCGGGGGAAAGAAGGAGACCCAGTACTTC
TRBJ2-5,NA,NA,TRBV7-2,CASSLLGREFSETQYF,TGTGCCAGCAGCTTATTGGGACGGGAGTTTAGTGAGACCCAGTACTTC
TRBJ2-5,NA,NA,TRBV28,CASSLLGIQETQYF,TGTGCCAGCAGTTTACTCGGTATCCAAGAGACCCAGTACTTC
TRBJ2-1,TRBD2,NA,TRBV4-1,CASSHGGSYEQFF,TGCGCCAGCAGCCATGGCGGGAGCTATGAGCAGTTCTTC
TRBJ2-2,TRBD2,once,TRBV7-9,CASSLGSLAGGDLTGELFF,TGTGCCAGCAGCTTAGGTTCTCTTGCTGGGGGGGATCTCACCGGGGAGCTGTTTTTT
TRBJ2-6,NA,once,TRBV7-9,CASSLVATYSSGANVLTF,TGTGCCAGCAGCTTAGTTGCTACTTATTCTTCCGGGGCCAACGTCCTGACTTTC
TRBJ2-1,TRBD2,NA,TRBV5-6,CASSLTLGLAGGNEQFF,TGTGCCAGCAGCCTGACCTTGGGACTAGCGGGAGGGAATGAGCAGTTCTTC
TRBJ2-7,NA,NA,TRBV4-1,CASSQVGIYEQYF,TGCGCCAGCAGCCAAGTTGGGATCTACGAGCAGTACTTC
TRBJ2-1,NA,NA,TRBV10-1,CASSDTSLDEQFF,TGCGCCAGCAGTGATACTAGCCTCGATGAGCAGTTCTTC